The 29 T cell receptor delta chains listed next were all sequenced from one sample in a study of Vδ1+ human thymocytes. Study observations and caveats: Highly polyclonal TRG and TRD repertoires with Gaussian CDR3 length distributions appeared in thymus.

What these receptors recognize is not known. Sequences come from RNA converted to cDNA by reverse transcription. Pooled V-gene forward primers with one constant-region reverse primer generated the CDR3 amplicons by multiplex PCR. TCRdb fed the multiplex PCR reads to CATT. The table lists tens of thousands of delta-chain clones, about 15% of them singletons. The sample taken for sequencing was Vdelta1+ gamma-delta thymocytes from the thymus. Subset described: FACS-sorted CD3+ TCRalphabeta- TCRVdelta1+ TCRVdelta2- thymocytes. The receptors here all came from a boy younger than two who had congenital heart surgery.

The V gene is TRDV1, the J gene TRDJ1; 13 bases line up with TRDD3. The CDR3 is 17 residues long. V was clipped by 0 bases and J by 7 bases; unmatched bases: 8. The germline CDR1 and CDR2 sequences are TSWWSYY and QGS. The CDR3 sequence: CALGELGKLGDTGKLIF. The DNA for the CDR3 is TGTGCTCTTGGGGAACTCGGTAAACTGGGGGATACGGGTAAACTCATCTTT.

This clone was observed a few times. The gene calls are TRDV1 and TRDJ1; a weak D match, TRDD3 (6 bases). This CDR3 has 14 amino acids. Trimming shortened V by 5 bases and J by 2 bases, and 12 bases separated the two germline ends. Per the germline V gene, CDR1 is TSWWSYY and CDR2 is QGS. This CDR3 reads CALGFLWGTDKLIF. The CDR3 nucleotides are TGTGCTCTTGGGTTCCTCTGGGGAACCGATAAACTCATCTTT.

The chain recombines TRDV1 with TRDJ1; the match to TRDD3 covers 10 bases. V shed 5 bases and J 0 bases; nucleotides not matched to a gene: 27. Per the germline V gene, CDR1 is TSWWSYY and CDR2 is QGS. CDR3 size: 23 residues. The CDR3 sequence: CALGLRLPLQKVLGDSYTDKLIF. DNA for the CDR3: TGTGCTCTTGGGTTGCGCCTTCCTCTACAAAAAGTACTGGGGGATTCCTACACCGATAAACTCATCTTT.

The table lists this clone with a count of one. With a much larger clone just one base away, this may be a read error. Other DNA sequences in the sample encode the same CDR3. The chain has TRDV2 and TRDJ1; 7 nucleotides line up with TRDD3. The germline V gene has CDR1 GEAIGNYY and CDR2 EKD. CDR3 length equals 17 residues. The V segment lost 1 base and the J segment 0 bases; nucleotides outside the gene matches: 10. The CDR3 region has the DNA TGTGCCTGTGACACTAGAGGCGGGGATATAAACACCGATAAACTCATCTTT. This encodes CACDTRGGDINTDKLIF.

The sample holds a few counts of this clone. The sample contains more than one DNA sequence encoding this CDR3. The rearrangement links TRDV2 to TRDJ1, with D perhaps matching TRDD3 (7 bases). This CDR3 has 20 amino acids. V lost 7 bases, J lost 2 bases, and 34 bases lay in between. The germline gives CDR1 GEAIGNYY, CDR2 EKD. This CDR3 is CACVNTGAINLPGGTDKLIF. CDR3 DNA sequence: TGTGCCTGCGTCAATACTGGGGCGATTAACCTTCCCGGGGGGACCGATAAACTCATCTTT.

The genes are TRDV1 and TRDJ1, with TRDD3 as a possible D gene (6 bases). Germline lookup yields CDR1 TSWWSYY and CDR2 QGS. With 0 bases removed from V and 3 bases from J, the gap between germline ends came to 11 bases. The CDR3 contains 15 residues. CDR3 bases: TGTGCTCTTGGGGAACTGGGGGCTGGGGCCGATAAACTCATCTTT. Amino acids: CALGELGAGADKLIF.

The table lists this clone with a few counts. The gene calls are TRDV1 and TRDJ1, with 10 bases that match TRDD3. The junction had 8 bases not matched to a gene; V was cut back by 1 base and J by 0 bases. Germline V gene sequence: CDR1 TSWWSYY, CDR2 QGS. CDR3 size: 18 residues. Here the CDR3 DNA reads TGTGCTCTTGGGGAACCCGGGGGATACGCTGGGTACACCGATAAACTCATCTTT. It codes for CALGEPGGYAGYTDKLIF.

This clone has only a few counts. The chain recombines TRDV1 with TRDJ1; D might be TRDD3 (6 bases). Germline V CDR1 and CDR2: TSWWSYY, QGS. Deletions cut 4 bases from V and 1 base from J, with 25 bases between. CDR3 size: 19 residues. Written as DNA, the CDR3 is TGTGCTCTTGGGGCCCTCGACTGGGAGAAAGGCGGGGGCACCGATAAACTCATCTTT. Translating gives CALGALDWEKGGGTDKLIF.

This clone was observed a handful of times. V is TRDV1 and J is TRDJ1, with TRDD3 matching over 9 bases. Germline CDR1 and CDR2: TSWWSYY and QGS. The V gene end was trimmed by 2 bases and the J gene end by 0 bases; junction bases not matched to a gene: 22. The CDR3 consists of 22 residues. CDR3 in DNA: TGTGCTCTTGGGGAAGGGCCCTCCTCCCATACTGGGGGAGGCCTCTACACCGATAAACTCATCTTT. It codes for CALGEGPSSHTGGGLYTDKLIF.

This clone has a single count. The genes are TRDV1 and TRDJ1; tentative D call: TRDD3 (6 bases). Germline assignment: CDR1 TSWWSYY and CDR2 QGS. The V end lost 1 base, the J end lost 7 bases, and 28 bases lay between the germline ends. The CDR3 sequence is 19 residues long. This CDR3 is CALGEHLFPGDQELGKLIF. In DNA, the CDR3 is TGTGCTCTTGGGGAACATTTGTTTCCCGGGGATCAGGAATTGGGTAAACTCATCTTT.

The chain links TRDV1 to TRDJ1; 10 nucleotides line up with TRDD3. The V and J ends lost 0 bases and 0 bases, in that order; junction bases with no gene match: 16. Germline V gene sequence: CDR1 TSWWSYY, CDR2 QGS. This CDR3 contains 21 residues. The DNA of the CDR3 is TGTGCTCTTGGGGAACTTATAGACGTCCTTTACTGGGGGATCTACACCGATAAACTCATCTTT. This sequence encodes CALGELIDVLYWGIYTDKLIF.

This clone occurred once. J is TRDJ1 and V is TRDV1; D unclear. Trimming removed 9 bases at V and 3 bases at J, with 29 bases between. CDR3 length equals 18 residues. Germline lookup yields CDR1 TSWWSYY and CDR2 QGS. The CDR3 is CALAHFVYPLFEADKLIF. The DNA for the CDR3 is TGTGCTCTGGCCCACTTCGTTTATCCCTTGTTTGAGGCCGATAAACTCATCTTT.

V is TRDV1 and J is TRDJ1, with 13 bases aligning to TRDD3. Germline-derived CDR1 and CDR2 are TSWWSYY and QGS. The CDR3 runs 25 residues. V was pared by 2 bases and J by 5 bases, with 32 bases of the junction left unmatched. The CDR3 protein is CALGELTYRHWGIRVSLRWPDKLIF. The CDR3 DNA reads TGTGCTCTTGGGGAATTGACCTACCGTCACTGGGGGATACGCGTATCTTTGAGGTGGCCTGATAAACTCATCTTT.

This clone was recorded a few times. V gene TRDV1 combines with J gene TRDJ1; TRDD3 agrees at 12 bases. With V trimmed by 0 bases and J by 9 bases, 14 bases remained unmatched. The CDR3 runs to 18 residues. Germline V lookup: CDR1 TSWWSYY, CDR2 QGS. CDR3 sequence: CALGELGVPTGGYSELIF. The DNA of the CDR3 is TGTGCTCTTGGGGAACTAGGGGTCCCCACTGGGGGATACTCGGAACTCATCTTT.

The chain combines TRDV1 with TRDJ1; 9 positions match TRDD3. V trimming: 4 bases; J trimming: 0 bases; junction bases outside the gene matches: 9. The CDR3 contains 17 residues. CDR1 is TSWWSYY and CDR2 is QGS in the germline V gene. The CDR3 region has the DNA TGTGCTCTTGGGGGTACTGGGGGAGTCTTGTACACCGATAAACTCATCTTT. The encoded protein is CALGGTGGVLYTDKLIF.

The gene calls are TRDV1 and TRDJ1, with D perhaps given as TRDD2 or TRDD3 (5 bases each). The CDR3 is 16 residues long. Germline V gives CDR1 TSWWSYY, CDR2 QGS. V was shortened by 9 bases and J by 5 bases, with 25 bases between the two germline ends. The CDR3, as DNA: TGTGCTCTCACCCTTCAGAGATACTGTCAAAGGGATAAACTCATCTTT. It is translated as CALTLQRYCQRDKLIF.

This clone was seen only a few times. The genes are TRDV1 and TRDJ1; possibly TRDD3 for D (7 bases). Germline CDR1 is TSWWSYY and CDR2 is QGS. The CDR3 has 18 residues. V dropped 3 bases and J dropped 0 bases, with 20 bases sitting between them. DNA of the CDR3: TGTGCTCTTGGGGATCCTACGGATGGGGGACCGTACACCGATAAACTCATCTTT. This gives the protein CALGDPTDGGPYTDKLIF.

There are a few counts of this clone. The gene calls are TRDV1 and TRDJ1; no clear D gene. The germline V gene encodes CDR1 TSWWSYY and CDR2 QGS. This CDR3 has 16 amino acids. The V gene lost 0 bases and the J gene lost 0 bases, with 11 bases spanning the gap. The CDR3 reads CALGELGDRYTDKLIF. The CDR3 DNA reads TGTGCTCTTGGGGAACTTGGCGACCGGTACACCGATAAACTCATCTTT.

This sequence joins TRDV1 and TRDJ1; TRDD3 agrees at 7 bases. This CDR3 is 20 amino acids long. The germline gives CDR1 TSWWSYY, CDR2 QGS. The V and J ends lost 1 base and 4 bases, in that order; junction bases with no gene match: 21. The CDR3 loop is CALGEQAHAVPGDSRDKLIF. As DNA, the CDR3 is TGTGCTCTTGGGGAACAAGCTCACGCGGTACCGGGGGATTCCCGCGATAAACTCATCTTT.

This clone was detected only a few times. V is TRDV1 and J is TRDJ1; D could derive from TRDD2 or TRDD3 (6 bases each). CDR1 is TSWWSYY and CDR2 is QGS in the germline V gene. V was clipped by 5 bases and J by 0 bases, with 22 bases between them. This CDR3 comprises 18 residues. The CDR3 coding sequence is TGTGCTCTTGGGAGCTTCCTCTCACTGGGAGCGTACACCGATAAACTCATCTTT. Protein product: CALGSFLSLGAYTDKLIF.

This clone turned up a few times. This CDR3 is also generated by other DNA sequences in the sample. The rearrangement uses TRDV1 and TRDJ1, with a weak D call TRDD3 (6 bases). V was trimmed by 3 bases and J by 1 base, leaving 39 bases between them. Germline CDR1 reads TSWWSYY; CDR2 reads QGS. This CDR3 contains 24 residues. Written as DNA, the CDR3 is TGTGCTCTTGGGGACGCTTACCCTATTCTACTGATGGGGATTCCGGCCAGGAGCACCGATAAACTCATCTTT. It is translated as CALGDAYPILLMGIPARSTDKLIF.

This clone was observed a few times. The V and J genes are TRDV2 and TRDJ2; D is undetermined. Germline values: CDR1 GEAIGNYY, CDR2 EKD. The CDR3 has 16 residues. Trimming shortened V by 1 base and J by 4 bases, and 15 bases separated the two germline ends. CDR3 sequence: CACDTRRTQTTAQLFF. The DNA for the CDR3 is TGTGCCTGTGACACAAGGAGGACCCAAACGACAGCACAACTCTTCTTT.

This rearrangement joins TRDV1 to TRDJ1, with 9 nucleotides matching TRDD3. The CDR3 has 18 amino acids. V lost 3 bases and J lost 0; bases outside the gene matches: 11. The germline CDR1 and CDR2 sequences are TSWWSYY and QGS. CDR3 nucleotides: TGTGCTCTTGGGGAGGGACTCCTGGGGGATCGGTACACCGATAAACTCATCTTT. Translated, it gives CALGEGLLGDRYTDKLIF.

This clone has just a few counts. This rearrangement joins TRDV1 to TRDJ1; D perhaps matches TRDD2 (5 bases). V was shortened by 2 bases and J by 0 bases, with 19 bases between the two germline ends. Germline CDR1 reads TSWWSYY; CDR2 reads QGS. The CDR3 sequence is 18 residues long. DNA of the CDR3: TGTGCTCTTGGGGAAACGAGGCTCTTATCCCTTCACACCGATAAACTCATCTTT. Protein product: CALGETRLLSLHTDKLIF.

The chain uses TRDV2 and TRDJ3, with 10 bases identical to TRDD3. Germline trimming cut 4 bases from V and 5 bases from J; bases unmatched to any gene: 10. CDR1 is GEAIGNYY, CDR2 EKD, per germline. The CDR3 runs 18 residues. This chain's CDR3 is CACDVLGDLSRDTRQMFF. The CDR3 DNA sequence: TGTGCCTGTGATGTACTGGGGGATCTATCCCGGGACACCCGACAGATGTTTTTC.

The rearrangement uses TRDV3 and TRDJ1; 9 bases fit TRDD2. The germline V gene encodes CDR1 TVYSNPD and CDR2 GDNSRS (reference sequence). The CDR3 length is 18 residues. V dropped 5 bases and J dropped 8; count of bases not matched to a gene: 27. DNA of the CDR3: TGTGCCCTCCGCCTTCCTACTTTTTACCCGACTGGCCCGATAAAACTCATCTTT. Translation gives CALRLPTFYPTGPIKLIF.

This rearrangement joins TRDV1 to TRDJ1, with a weak D call TRDD3 (6 bases). The CDR3 covers 19 residues. The ends were cut back, 3 bases at V and 3 bases at J, with 26 bases in the middle. Germline CDR1 is TSWWSYY and CDR2 is QGS. The CDR3 DNA sequence: TGTGCTCTTGGGGAGCCCGCTACGGTCGTACTGGGCTCTCCCGATAAACTCATCTTT. It translates to CALGEPATVVLGSPDKLIF.

This clone was seen a single time. This chain connects TRDV1 to TRDJ1, with D tentatively TRDD3 (5 bases). The CDR3 length is 17 residues. With 4 bases removed from V and 0 bases from J, the gap between germline ends came to 18 bases. Germline CDR1 reads TSWWSYY; CDR2 reads QGS. CDR3 sequence reads: CALGGGVYTPYTDKLIF. The CDR3 DNA sequence: TGTGCTCTTGGGGGGGGGGTTTATACGCCGTACACCGATAAACTCATCTTT.

This chain links TRDV3 with TRDJ1, with TRDD3 matching 9 bases. V was pared by 0 bases and J by 0 bases, with 8 bases of the junction left unmatched. Germline values: CDR1 TVYSNPD, CDR2 GDNSRS (reference sequence). The CDR3 runs 16 residues. The CDR3 here is CAFRGDTEGYTDKLIF. The CDR3 nucleotides read TGTGCCTTTAGGGGGGATACAGAGGGGTACACCGATAAACTCATCTTT.